Many counts were recorded for the clone carrying this T cell receptor (beta chain). The antigen remains unidentified. This record comes from a study of T cell repertoires in cytomegalovirus infection. On the study more broadly: Matching HLA type, along with CMV infection, was indicated by public TCR beta signatures. General observations from the study: Dominating the ex vivo response were TCR beta clonotypes that were CMV-specific and HLA-C-restricted. People with CMV and the relevant HLA were identified by cumulative public TCR beta family frequency.

One entry per CDR3 protein, called by TCRdb with MiXCR from the reads. Counted here are about 120,000 distinct CDR3 sequences, about 9.5% occurring once; the ten biggest clones make up roughly 29%. Looked up from germline, CDR1 is SGHNT and CDR2 is YENEEA. Trimming left V 0 bases short and J 8 bases short, with 11 bases between. The CDR3 contains 14 residues. The rearrangement uses TRBV11-3 and TRBJ2-1; D may be TRBD1 (5 bases). The sample taken for sequencing was PBMCs, sequenced either directly or after in vitro stimulation (not recorded which). The source is a human donor in good health (CMV status not recorded). Some clones in this sample may be carry-over from other donors' samples. The CDR3 DNA follows: TGTGCCAGCAGCTTAGAGGGGCCCACGGATGAGCAGTTCTTC. Protein product: CASSLEGPTDEQFF.